Below, 2 T cell receptor beta chains from the same sample are listed, as sequenced in a study of cytomegalovirus exposure and HLA in healthy donors (dated by TCRdb to 2017 to 2019). The library was produced with the immunoSEQ multiplex PCR assay. For the multiplex PCR, a mixture combining 60 forward primers for TCR Vbeta segments and 13 reverse primers for TCR Jbeta segments was used. What TCRdb holds here is the immuneACCESS table cut down to in-frame rearrangements. Part of the clones is not present; checked against another copy, under half of the missing clones reflect an unresolved V gene, and the others are unexplained. The sample profile shows about 150,000 clones; about 76% of them were found once. About 3.7% of the sample lies in the top ten. The specimen was PBMCs. The source of these receptors is a human donor in good health.

About this clone itself: In the same sample, other DNA sequences code for this CDR3. In nucleotides, the CDR3 is TGTGCCAGCAGTTTGGCAGGGTCCTACGAGCAGTACTTC. Amino acids: CASSLAGSYEQYF. The rearrangement uses TRBV27 and TRBJ2-7; tentatively, D is TRBD1 (5 bases). Germline V CDR1 and CDR2: MNHEY, SMNVEV (reference sequence). CDR3 length equals 13 residues. Trimming stripped 3 bases from V and 1 base from J, with 7 bases between.

As DNA, the CDR3 is TGTGCCAGCTCACCACGGCAGCGGGAGGCCTACAATGAGCAGTTCTTC. Protein: CASSPRQREAYNEQFF. The chain has TRBV18 and TRBJ2-1; 9 bases are a match to TRBD2. CDR1 KGHSH and CDR2 LQKENI come from the germline V gene. The J segment lost 2 bases and the V segment lost 1 base, leaving 3 bases of the junction unmatched. This CDR3 region has 16 residues.